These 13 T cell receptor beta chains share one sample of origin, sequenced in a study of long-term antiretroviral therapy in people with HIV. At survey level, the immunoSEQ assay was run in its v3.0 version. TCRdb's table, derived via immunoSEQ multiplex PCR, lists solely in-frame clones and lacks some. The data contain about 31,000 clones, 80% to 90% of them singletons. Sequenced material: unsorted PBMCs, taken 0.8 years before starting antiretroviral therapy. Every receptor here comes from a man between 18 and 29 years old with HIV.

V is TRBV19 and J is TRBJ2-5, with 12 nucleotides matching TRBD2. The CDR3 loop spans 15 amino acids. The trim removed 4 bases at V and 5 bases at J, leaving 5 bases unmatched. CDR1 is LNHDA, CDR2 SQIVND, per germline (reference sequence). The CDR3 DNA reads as TGTGCCAGTAGTAGACTAGCGGGGGCGTGGGAGACCCAGTACTTC. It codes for CASSRLAGAWETQYF.

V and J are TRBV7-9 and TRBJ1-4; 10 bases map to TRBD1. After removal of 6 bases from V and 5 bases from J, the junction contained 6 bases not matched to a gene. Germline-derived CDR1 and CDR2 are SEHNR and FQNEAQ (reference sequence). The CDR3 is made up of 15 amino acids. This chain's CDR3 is CASSPDRGFNEKLFF. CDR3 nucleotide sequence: TGTGCCAGCAGTCCGGACAGGGGGTTCAATGAAAAACTGTTTTTT.

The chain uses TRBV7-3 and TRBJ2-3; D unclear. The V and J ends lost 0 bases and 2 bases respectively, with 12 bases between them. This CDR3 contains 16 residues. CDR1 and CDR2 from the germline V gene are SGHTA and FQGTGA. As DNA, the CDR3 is TGTGCCAGCAGCTTAACGGACGGATCACCCACAGATACGCAGTATTTT. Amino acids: CASSLTDGSPTDTQYF.

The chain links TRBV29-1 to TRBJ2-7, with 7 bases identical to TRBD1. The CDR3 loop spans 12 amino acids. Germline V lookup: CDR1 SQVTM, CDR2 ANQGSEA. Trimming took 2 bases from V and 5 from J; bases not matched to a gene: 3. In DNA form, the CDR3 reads TGCAGCGTTGAAACAGGGGCCCACGAGCAGTACTTC. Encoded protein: CSVETGAHEQYF.

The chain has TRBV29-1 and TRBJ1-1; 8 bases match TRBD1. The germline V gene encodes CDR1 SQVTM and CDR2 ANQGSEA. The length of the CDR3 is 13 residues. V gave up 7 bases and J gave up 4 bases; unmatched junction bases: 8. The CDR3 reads CSGQGRWSTEAFF. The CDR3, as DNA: TGCAGCGGACAGGGGCGGTGGAGCACTGAAGCTTTCTTT.

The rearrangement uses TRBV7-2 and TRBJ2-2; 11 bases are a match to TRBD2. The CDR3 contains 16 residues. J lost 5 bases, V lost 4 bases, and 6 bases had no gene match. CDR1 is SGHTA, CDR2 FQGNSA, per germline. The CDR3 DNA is TGTGCCAGCAGCTCCTTTAGCGGGAGGGGTACCGGGGAGCTGTTTTTT. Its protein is CASSSFSGRGTGELFF.

Here the CDR3 DNA reads TGTGCCAGCAGCCAAGTGGTAGGGCAGCCCCAGCATTTT. Translation: CASSQVVGQPQHF. The chain employs TRBV4-2 and TRBJ1-5; D gene uncertain. The V end lost 1 base, the J end lost 7 bases, and 8 bases lay between the germline ends. The CDR3 extends over 13 amino acids. Germline V CDR1 and CDR2: LGHNA, YNFKEQ.

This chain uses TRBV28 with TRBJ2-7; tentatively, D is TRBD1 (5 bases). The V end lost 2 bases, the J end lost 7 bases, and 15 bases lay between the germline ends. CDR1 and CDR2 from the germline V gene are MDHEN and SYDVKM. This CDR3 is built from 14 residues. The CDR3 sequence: CASSLLRVMWEQYF. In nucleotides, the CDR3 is TGTGCCAGCAGTTTACTCAGGGTGATGTGGGAGCAGTACTTC.

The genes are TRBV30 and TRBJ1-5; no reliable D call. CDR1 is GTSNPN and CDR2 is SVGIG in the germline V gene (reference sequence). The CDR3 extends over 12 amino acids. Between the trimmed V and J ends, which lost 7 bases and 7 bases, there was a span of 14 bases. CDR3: CASESINQPQHF. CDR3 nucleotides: TGTGCCTCGGAATCGATAAACCAGCCCCAGCATTTT.

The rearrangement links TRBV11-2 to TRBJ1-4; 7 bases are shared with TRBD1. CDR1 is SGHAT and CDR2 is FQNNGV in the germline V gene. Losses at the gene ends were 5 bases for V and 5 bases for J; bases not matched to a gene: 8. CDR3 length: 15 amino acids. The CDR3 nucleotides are TGTGCCAGCAGCGGCCGGGACAGCAGCAATGAAAAACTGTTTTTT. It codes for CASSGRDSSNEKLFF.

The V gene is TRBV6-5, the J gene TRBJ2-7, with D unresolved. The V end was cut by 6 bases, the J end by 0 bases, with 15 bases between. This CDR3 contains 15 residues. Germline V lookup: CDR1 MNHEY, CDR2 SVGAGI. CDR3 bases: TGTGCCAGCAGCCTCAAGTTCGGAGACTCCTACGAGCAGTACTTC. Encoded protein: CASSLKFGDSYEQYF.

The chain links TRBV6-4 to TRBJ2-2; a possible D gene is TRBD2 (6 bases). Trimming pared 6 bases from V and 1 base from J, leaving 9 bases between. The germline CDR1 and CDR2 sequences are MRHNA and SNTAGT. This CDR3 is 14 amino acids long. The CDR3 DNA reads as TGTGCCAGCAGGGGCGGGGTGAACACCGGGGAGCTGTTTTTT. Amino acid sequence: CASRGGVNTGELFF.

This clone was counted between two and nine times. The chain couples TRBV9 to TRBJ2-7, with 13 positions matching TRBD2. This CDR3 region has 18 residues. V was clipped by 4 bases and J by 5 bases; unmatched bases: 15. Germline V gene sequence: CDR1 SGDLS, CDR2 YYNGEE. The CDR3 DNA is TGTGCCAGCAGCCCCCGCACTAGCGGGAGGGCCTCTGAAAACGAGCAGTACTTC. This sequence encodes CASSPRTSGRASENEQYF.